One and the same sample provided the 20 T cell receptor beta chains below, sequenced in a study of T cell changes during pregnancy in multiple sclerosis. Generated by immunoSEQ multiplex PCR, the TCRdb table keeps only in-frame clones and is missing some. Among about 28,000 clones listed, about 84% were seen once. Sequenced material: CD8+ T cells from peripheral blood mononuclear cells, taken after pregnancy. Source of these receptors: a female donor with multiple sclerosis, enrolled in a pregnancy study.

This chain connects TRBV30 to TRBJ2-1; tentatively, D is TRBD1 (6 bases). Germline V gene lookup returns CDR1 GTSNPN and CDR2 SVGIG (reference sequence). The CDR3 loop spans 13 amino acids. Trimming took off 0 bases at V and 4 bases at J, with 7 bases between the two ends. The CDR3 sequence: CAWSVDRYNEQFF. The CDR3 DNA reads TGTGCCTGGAGTGTGGACAGATACAATGAGCAGTTCTTC.

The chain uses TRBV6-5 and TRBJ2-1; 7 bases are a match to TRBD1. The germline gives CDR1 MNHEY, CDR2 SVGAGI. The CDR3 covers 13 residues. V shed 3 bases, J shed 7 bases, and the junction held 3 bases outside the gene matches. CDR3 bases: TGTGCCAGCAGTTATACAGGGGCGAATGAGCAGTTCTTC. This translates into CASSYTGANEQFF.

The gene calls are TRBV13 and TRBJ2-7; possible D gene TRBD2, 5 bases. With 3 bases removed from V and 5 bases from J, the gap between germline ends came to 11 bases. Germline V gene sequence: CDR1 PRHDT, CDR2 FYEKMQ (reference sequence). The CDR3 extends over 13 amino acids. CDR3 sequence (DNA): TGTGCCAGCAGCTTTTTTAGCGTCCACGAGCAGTACTTC. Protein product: CASSFFSVHEQYF.

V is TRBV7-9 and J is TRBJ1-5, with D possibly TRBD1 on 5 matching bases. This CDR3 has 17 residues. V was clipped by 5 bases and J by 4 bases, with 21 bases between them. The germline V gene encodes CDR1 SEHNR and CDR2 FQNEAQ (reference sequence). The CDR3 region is CASSPGLGGYYNQPQHF. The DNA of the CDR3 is TGTGCCAGCAGCCCAGGACTGGGGGGATATTATAATCAGCCCCAGCATTTT.

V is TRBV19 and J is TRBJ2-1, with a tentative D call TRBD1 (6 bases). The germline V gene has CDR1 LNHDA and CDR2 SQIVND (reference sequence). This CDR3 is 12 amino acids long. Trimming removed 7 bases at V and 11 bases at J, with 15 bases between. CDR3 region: CASISPGAKQFF. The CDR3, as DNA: TGTGCCAGTATAAGTCCAGGGGCAAAGCAGTTCTTC.

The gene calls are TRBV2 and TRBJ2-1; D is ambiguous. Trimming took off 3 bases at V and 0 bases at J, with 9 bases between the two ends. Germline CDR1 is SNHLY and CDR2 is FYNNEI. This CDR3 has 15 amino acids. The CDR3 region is CASSELPSSYNEQFF. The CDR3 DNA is TGTGCCAGCAGTGAGCTCCCCAGCTCCTACAATGAGCAGTTCTTC. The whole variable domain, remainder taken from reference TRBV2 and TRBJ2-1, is EPEVTQTPSHQVTQMGQEVILRCVPISNHLYFYWYRQILGQKVEFLVSFYNNEISEKSEIFDDQFSVERPDGSNFTLKIRSTKLEDSAMYFCASSELPSSYNEQFFGPGTRLTVL.

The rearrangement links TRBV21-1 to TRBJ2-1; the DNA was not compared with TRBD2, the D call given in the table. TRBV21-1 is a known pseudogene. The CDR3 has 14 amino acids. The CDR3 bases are TGTGCCAGCAACTCCGCCAGGGACTCAGATGAGCAGTTCTTC. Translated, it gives CASNSARDSDEQFF.

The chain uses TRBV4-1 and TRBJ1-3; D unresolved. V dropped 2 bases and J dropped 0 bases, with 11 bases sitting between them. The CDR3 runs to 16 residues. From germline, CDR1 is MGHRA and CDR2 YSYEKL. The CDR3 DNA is TGCGCCAGCAGCCAACTCGCGGGGAGCTCTGGAAACACCATATATTTT. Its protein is CASSQLAGSSGNTIYF.

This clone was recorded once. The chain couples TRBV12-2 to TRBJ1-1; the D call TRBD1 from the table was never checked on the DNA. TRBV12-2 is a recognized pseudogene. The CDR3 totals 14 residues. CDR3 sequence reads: CASRFRDKNTEAFF. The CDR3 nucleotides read TGTGCAAGTCGCTTCAGGGACAAGAACACTGAAGCTTTCTTT.

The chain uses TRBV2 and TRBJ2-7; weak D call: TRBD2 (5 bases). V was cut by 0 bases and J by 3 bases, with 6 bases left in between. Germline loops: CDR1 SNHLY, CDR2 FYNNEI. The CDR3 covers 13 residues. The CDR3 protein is CASSEATSYEQYF. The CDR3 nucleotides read TGTGCCAGCAGTGAAGCTACTAGCTACGAGCAGTACTTC.

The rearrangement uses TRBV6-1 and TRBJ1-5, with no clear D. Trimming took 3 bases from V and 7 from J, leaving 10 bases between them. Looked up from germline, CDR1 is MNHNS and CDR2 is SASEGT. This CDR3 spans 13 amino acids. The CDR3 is CASSEADYQPQHF. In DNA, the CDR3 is TGTGCCAGCAGTGAGGCGGACTACCAGCCCCAGCATTTT.

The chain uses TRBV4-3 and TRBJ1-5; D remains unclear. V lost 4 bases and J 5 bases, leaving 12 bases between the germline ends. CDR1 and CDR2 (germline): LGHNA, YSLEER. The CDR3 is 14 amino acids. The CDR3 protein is CASSRDMEHQPQHF. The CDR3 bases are TGCGCCAGCAGCCGCGACATGGAACATCAGCCCCAGCATTTT.

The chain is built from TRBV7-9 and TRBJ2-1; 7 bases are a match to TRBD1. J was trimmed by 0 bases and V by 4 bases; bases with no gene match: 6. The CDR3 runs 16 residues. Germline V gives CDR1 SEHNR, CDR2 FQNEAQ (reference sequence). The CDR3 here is CASSSPGQSSYNEQFF. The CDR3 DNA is TGTGCCAGCAGCTCCCCGGGACAGAGCTCCTACAATGAGCAGTTCTTC.

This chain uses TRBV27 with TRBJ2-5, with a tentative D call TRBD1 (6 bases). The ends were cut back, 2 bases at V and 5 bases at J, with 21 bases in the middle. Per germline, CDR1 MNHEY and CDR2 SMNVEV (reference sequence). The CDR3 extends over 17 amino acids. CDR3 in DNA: TGTGCCAGCAGTTTAACCCCGAAACTCAGGGGTAGGGAGACCCAGTACTTC. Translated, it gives CASSLTPKLRGRETQYF.

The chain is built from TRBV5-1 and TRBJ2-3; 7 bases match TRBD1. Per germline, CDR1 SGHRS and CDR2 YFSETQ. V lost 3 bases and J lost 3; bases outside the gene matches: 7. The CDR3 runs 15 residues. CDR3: CASSSKLQGTDTQYF. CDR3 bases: TGCGCCAGCAGCTCTAAATTACAGGGGACAGATACGCAGTATTTT.

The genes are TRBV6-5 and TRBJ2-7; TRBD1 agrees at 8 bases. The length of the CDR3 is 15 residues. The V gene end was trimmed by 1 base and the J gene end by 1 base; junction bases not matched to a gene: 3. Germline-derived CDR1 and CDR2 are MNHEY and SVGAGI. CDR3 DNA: TGTGCCAGCAGTTACTTGGACAGGGTGTCCTACGAGCAGTACTTC. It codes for CASSYLDRVSYEQYF.

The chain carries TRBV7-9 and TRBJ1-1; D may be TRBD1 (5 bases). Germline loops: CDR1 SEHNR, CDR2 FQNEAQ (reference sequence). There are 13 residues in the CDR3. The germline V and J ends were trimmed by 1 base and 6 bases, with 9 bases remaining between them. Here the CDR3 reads CASSLEAGSEAFF. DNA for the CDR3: TGTGCCAGCAGCTTAGAGGCAGGGTCTGAAGCTTTCTTT.

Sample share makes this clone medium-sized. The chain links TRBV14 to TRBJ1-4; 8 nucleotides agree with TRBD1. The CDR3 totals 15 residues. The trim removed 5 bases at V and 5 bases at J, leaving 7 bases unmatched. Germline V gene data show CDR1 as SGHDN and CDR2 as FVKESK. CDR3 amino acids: CASSLRTGWNEKLFF. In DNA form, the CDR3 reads TGTGCCAGCAGCTTGAGGACAGGGTGGAATGAAAAACTGTTTTTT.

As DNA, the CDR3 is TGTGCCAGCAGTGAAGGACAGGACACCGGGGAGCTGTTTTTT. This sequence encodes CASSEGQDTGELFF. V is TRBV6-5 and J is TRBJ2-2, with 7 bases that match TRBD1. The CDR3 length is 14 residues. CDR1 is MNHEY and CDR2 is SVGAGI in the germline V gene. Losses at the gene ends were 5 bases for V and 3 bases for J; bases not matched to a gene: 3.

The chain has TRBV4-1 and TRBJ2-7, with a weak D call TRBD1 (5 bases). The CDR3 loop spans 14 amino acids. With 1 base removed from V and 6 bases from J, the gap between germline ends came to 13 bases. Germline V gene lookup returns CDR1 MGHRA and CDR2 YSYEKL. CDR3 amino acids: CASSQGAGKGEQYF. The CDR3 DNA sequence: TGCGCCAGCAGCCAAGGAGCAGGGAAAGGCGAGCAGTACTTC.